This T cell receptor beta chain is from a study of T cell repertoires in cytomegalovirus infection (dated by TCRdb to about 2019). Background on the whole study: The peptide stimulations were aimed at well-studied HLA-B-restricted epitopes as well as recently identified HLA-C-restricted CMV epitopes, whose presentation resists viral immunomodulation. The HLA type of each donor mattered for the analysis, because public TCR beta signatures pointed to carriage of CMV infection along with the matching HLA type.

CDR1 is given as LGHNA and CDR2 as YSLEER, both from the germline V gene. Trimming takes 1 base from V and 0 bases from J, and the germline ends sit 14 bases apart. From cysteine to phenylalanine, the CDR3 is 17 amino acids long. Kept here is only the CDR3 DNA, which spans 51 bases and is read in frame from base 1. Overall study outcomes, separate from this receptor: The ex vivo response was dominated by HLA-C-restricted CMV-specific TCR beta clonotypes, and the single most frequent clonotype in two of eight donors was supplied by these HLA-C-restricted clonotypes. Cumulative frequency of public TCR beta family members discriminated carriers of CMV infection plus the relevant HLA type in this cohort and an independent 352-donor cohort.

In the paper's terms, the treatment or condition label means: in vitro stimulation with specific CMV peptide epitopes to enrich CMV-specific T cells. Details on this clonotype: Its binding antigen is unknown. Base qualities are not recorded, but no much larger clone differs from it by a single base.

This sample was sequenced with an Illumina HiSeq 1500. TCRdb itself trimmed the public reads at Q25 with fastp, ran MiXCR and retained productive beta chains. Identical CDR3 proteins give one entry, which carries the most common genes and DNA. The sample yields some 560,000 distinct CDR3 sequences; approximately 40% were counted once. Of the sample, 48% falls within the top ten clones. The chain couples TRBV4-3 to TRBJ2-3, with the D call perhaps TRBD1 or TRBD2, as 5 bases match in each case. The starting material was cultured PBMCs, obtained from culture after CMV antigen stimulation. The sequence was obtained from a human donor in good health (CMV status not recorded). Some clones in this sample may be carry-over from other donors' samples. The CDR3 has the sequence CASSQGVGTSSTDTQYF. Here is the DNA: TGCGCCAGCAGCCAAGGGGTGGGGACCTCTAGCACAGATACGCAGTATTTT.